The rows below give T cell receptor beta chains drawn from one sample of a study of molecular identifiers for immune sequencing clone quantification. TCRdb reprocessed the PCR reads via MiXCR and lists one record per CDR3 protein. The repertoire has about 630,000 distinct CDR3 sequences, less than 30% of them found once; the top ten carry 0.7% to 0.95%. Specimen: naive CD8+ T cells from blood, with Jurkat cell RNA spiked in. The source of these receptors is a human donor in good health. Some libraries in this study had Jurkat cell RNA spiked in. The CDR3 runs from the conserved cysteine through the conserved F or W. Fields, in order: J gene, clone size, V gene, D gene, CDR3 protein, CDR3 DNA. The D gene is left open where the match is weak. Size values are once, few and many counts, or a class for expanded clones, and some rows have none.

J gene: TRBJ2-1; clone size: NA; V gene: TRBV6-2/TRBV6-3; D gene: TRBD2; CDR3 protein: CASGLAGVVYNEQFF; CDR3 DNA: TGTGCCAGCGGTTTAGCGGGAGTGGTCTACAATGAGCAGTTCTTC
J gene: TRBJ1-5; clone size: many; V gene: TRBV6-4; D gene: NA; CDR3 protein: CASSSTGSSNQPQHF; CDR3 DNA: TGTGCCAGCAGTTCTACAGGGTCTAGCAATCAGCCCCAGCATTTT
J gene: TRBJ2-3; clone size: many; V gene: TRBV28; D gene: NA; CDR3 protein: CASSFSVRGSDTQYF; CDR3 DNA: TGTGCCAGCAGTTTTTCCGTTCGGGGGTCCGATACGCAGTATTTT
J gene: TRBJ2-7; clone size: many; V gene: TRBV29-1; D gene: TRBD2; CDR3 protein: CSVASGSPYEQYF; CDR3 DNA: TGCAGCGTAGCTAGCGGGAGCCCCTACGAGCAGTACTTC
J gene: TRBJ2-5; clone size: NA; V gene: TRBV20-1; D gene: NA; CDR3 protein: CSATDLRSGAQETQYF; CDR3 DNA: TGCAGTGCCACCGACCTCCGTAGCGGAGCGCAAGAGACCCAGTACTTC
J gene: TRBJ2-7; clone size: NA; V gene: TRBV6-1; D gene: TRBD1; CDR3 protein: CASSPTDREVNQQYF; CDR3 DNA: TGTGCCAGCAGTCCTACGGACAGGGAGGTGAATCAGCAGTACTTC
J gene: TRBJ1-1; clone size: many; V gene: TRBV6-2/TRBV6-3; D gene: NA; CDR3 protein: CASSYHRTLPSTEAFF; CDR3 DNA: TGTGCCAGCAGTTACCACCGGACCCTGCCGAGCACTGAAGCTTTCTTT
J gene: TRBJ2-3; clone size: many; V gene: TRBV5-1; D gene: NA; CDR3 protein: CASSPFSALTDTQYF; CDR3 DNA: TGCGCCAGCAGCCCCTTTTCAGCGTTGACAGATACGCAGTATTTT
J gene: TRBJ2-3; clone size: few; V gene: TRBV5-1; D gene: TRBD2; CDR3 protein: CASGTSGGAGTDTQYF; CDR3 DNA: TGCGCCAGCGGGACTAGCGGGGGGGCCGGGACAGATACGCAGTATTTT
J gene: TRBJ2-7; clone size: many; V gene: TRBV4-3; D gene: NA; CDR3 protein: CASSQGGGSSYEQYF; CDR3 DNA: TGCGCCAGCAGCCAAGGCGGAGGGAGCTCCTACGAGCAGTACTTC
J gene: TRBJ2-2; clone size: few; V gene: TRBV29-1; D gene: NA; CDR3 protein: CSVVALGGSTGELFF; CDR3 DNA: TGCAGCGTTGTGGCTCTAGGGGGGTCCACCGGGGAGCTGTTTTTT
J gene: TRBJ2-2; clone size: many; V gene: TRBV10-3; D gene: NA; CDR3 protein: CAISDRLPSVNTGELFF; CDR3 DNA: TGTGCCATCAGTGATCGCCTACCCTCCGTAAACACCGGGGAGCTGTTTTTT
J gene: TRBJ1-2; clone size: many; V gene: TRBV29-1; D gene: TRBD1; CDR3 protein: CSVLGQGAFSDYGYTF; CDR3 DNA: TGCAGCGTTTTAGGACAGGGGGCGTTTAGTGACTATGGCTACACCTTC
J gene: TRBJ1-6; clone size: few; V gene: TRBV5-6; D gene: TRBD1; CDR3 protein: CASSLPTGTGPPGMDSPLHF; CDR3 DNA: TGTGCCAGCAGCTTACCAACCGGGACAGGGCCTCCTGGAATGGACTCACCCCTCCACTTT
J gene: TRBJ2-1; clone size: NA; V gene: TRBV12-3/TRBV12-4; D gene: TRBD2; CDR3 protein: CASSSGLADHEQFF; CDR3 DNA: TGTGCCAGCAGTTCCGGACTAGCGGATCATGAGCAGTTCTTC
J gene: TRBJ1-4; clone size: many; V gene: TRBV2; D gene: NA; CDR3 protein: CASSDGSPTNEKLFF; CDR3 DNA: TGTGCCAGCAGTGACGGGTCTCCAACTAATGAAAAACTGTTTTTT